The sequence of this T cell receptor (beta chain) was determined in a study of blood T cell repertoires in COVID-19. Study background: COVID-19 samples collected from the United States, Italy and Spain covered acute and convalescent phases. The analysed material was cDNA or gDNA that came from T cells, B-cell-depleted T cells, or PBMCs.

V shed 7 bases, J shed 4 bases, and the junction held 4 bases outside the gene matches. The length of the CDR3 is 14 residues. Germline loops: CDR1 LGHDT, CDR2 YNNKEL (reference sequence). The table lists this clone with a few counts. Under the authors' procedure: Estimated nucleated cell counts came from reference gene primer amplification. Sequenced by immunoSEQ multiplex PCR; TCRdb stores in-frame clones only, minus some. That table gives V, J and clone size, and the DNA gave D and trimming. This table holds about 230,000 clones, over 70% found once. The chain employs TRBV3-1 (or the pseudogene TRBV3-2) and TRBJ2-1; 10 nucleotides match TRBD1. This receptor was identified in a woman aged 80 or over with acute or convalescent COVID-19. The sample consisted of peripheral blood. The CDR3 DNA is TGTGCCAGCACCCGGGACAGGGGATACAATGAGCAGTTCTTC. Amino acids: CASTRDRGYNEQFF.